This TCR beta chain was sequenced in a study of blood T cell repertoires in COVID-19. Study summary: The analysed material was cDNA or gDNA that came from T cells, B-cell-depleted T cells, or PBMCs.

Sequenced by immunoSEQ multiplex PCR; TCRdb stores in-frame clones only, minus some. The data show 100,000 to 150,000 clones, just under 85% seen once. Trimming removed 6 bases from V and 1 base from J; junction bases left unmatched: 5. The germline V gene has CDR1 MNHEY and CDR2 SVGAGI. This CDR3 comprises 14 residues. In this sample, this clone turned up once. This sequence was found in a woman aged 50 to 65 with acute or convalescent COVID-19. The material sequenced was peripheral blood. The chain carries TRBV6-5 and TRBJ1-1; 7 positions agree with TRBD1. The CDR3 is CASRGGTANTEAFF. CDR3 bases: TGTGCCAGCAGAGGAGGGACAGCGAACACTGAAGCTTTCTTT.